Detailed here is one T cell receptor beta chain. The CDR3 loop spans 16 amino acids. V lost 5 bases to trimming and J lost 3 bases, with 16 bases between them. Germline V gene data show CDR1 as SGHVS and CDR2 as FQNEAQ. The record originates from a study of PD-L1 blockade in urothelial cancer. Turning to the study itself: At 3 weeks after treatment start (second dose) and again at 6 weeks, blood was analyzed.

This table comes from immunoSEQ multiplex PCR, and its TCRdb copy is limited to in-frame clones, with some not included. Found here are roughly 38,000 clones, around 79% of them singletons; the top ten hold 3.5% to 4%. The chain recombines TRBV7-8 with TRBJ2-2; D might be TRBD1 (6 bases). The sample here was PBMCs, taken around atezolizumab (anti-PD-L1) treatment. The source is a man between 65 and 79 years old with urothelial cancer. CDR3 DNA sequence: TGTGCCAGCAGCACGCGACAGGCAACGTACACCGGGGAGCTGTTTTTT. Protein product: CASSTRQATYTGELFF.